The present entry profiles one T cell receptor beta chain with its context. This clonotype was detected only a few times. It lacks a known antigen. Base quality data are lacking; no much larger clone is found one base away. The sample belongs to a study of early T cells in non-severe SARS-CoV-2 infection (dated by TCRdb to the early 2020s). Background on the whole study: Because TCR sequencing relied on bulk RNA taken from unsorted whole blood, pairing of alpha and beta chains was not possible. The paper as a whole reports these results and caveats: VDJdb matching was skewed toward anti-spike CD8 responses and likely underestimated virus-specific expansions by missing private and CD4 specificities.

The library was prepared using 5' RACE. Sequencing instrument: NextSeq 500. In the TCR library protocol, unique molecular identifiers were attached to individual cDNA molecules to correct for PCR bias and sequencing error. Sequencing covered both TCR alpha and beta chains, and within each sample the abundances of alpha and beta sequences were tightly co-correlated. The authors processed their data as follows. Decombinator V4 was used to perform V gene, J gene and CDR3 annotation of TCR sequences. TCRs were defined as expanded if a significant change between any two time points was detected under a Poisson model with p below 0.0001. TCR abundances were normalised to the total number of TCRs sequenced in each sample and reported as counts per million. MAIT TCRs were defined by TRAV1-2 paired with TRAJ12, TRAJ20 or TRAJ33, and iNKT TCRs by TRAV10 paired with TRAJ18. VDJdb, accessed 1 November 2021, was searched for CMV, EBV and SARS-CoV-2 annotated TCRs, with TCRs annotated for multiple antigens excluded. TCRdb itself trimmed the public reads at Q25 with fastp, ran MiXCR and retained productive beta chains. All rows with the same CDR3 protein become a single entry with the most common DNA and genes. The V and J calls were determined by TCRdb, not by the authors. In this sample the table shows around 55,000 distinct CDR3 sequences, around 6.6% of which occur a single time. The ten top clones hold 5.5% to 7.5% of the sample.

Per the germline V gene, MNHEY is the CDR1 and SVGEGT is the CDR2. V and J are truncated by 5 bases and 4 bases respectively, leaving an intervening sequence of 8 bases. From its cysteine to its phenylalanine, the CDR3 spans 12 amino acids. Only the CDR3 DNA is retained, 36 bases long and in frame from the first base. The study was a case-control design nested within a healthcare worker cohort in London, UK, with weekly nasopharyngeal swab PCR tests and blood sampling. Healthcare workers were enrolled in the week of the UK lockdown, from 23 to 31 March 2020, and were followed every week for up to roughly 15 weeks.

The TCR sequence derives from an adult who was a healthcare worker with PCR-confirmed SARS-CoV-2 infection or an uninfected control (not recorded which). Rearrangement joined TRBV6-2 or TRBV6-3 to TRBJ2-5, with the D segment identity uncertain. The source was whole blood, collected at baseline. The encoded CDR3 is CASSQVTETQYF. The bases read TGTGCCAGCAGTCAGGTCACAGAGACCCAGTACTTC.